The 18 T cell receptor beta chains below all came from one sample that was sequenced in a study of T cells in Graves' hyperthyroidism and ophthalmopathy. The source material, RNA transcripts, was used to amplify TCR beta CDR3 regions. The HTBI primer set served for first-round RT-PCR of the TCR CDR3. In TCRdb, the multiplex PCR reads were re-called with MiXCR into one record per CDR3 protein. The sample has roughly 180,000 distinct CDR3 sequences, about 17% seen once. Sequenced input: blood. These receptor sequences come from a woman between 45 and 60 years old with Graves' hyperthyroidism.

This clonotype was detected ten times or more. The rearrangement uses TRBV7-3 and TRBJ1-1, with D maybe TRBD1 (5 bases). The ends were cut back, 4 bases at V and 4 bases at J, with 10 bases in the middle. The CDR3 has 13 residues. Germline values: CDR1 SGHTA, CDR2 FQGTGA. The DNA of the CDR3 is TGTGCCAGCAGCTCTCAGGGCCTCACTGAAGCTTTCTTT. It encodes CASSSQGLTEAFF.

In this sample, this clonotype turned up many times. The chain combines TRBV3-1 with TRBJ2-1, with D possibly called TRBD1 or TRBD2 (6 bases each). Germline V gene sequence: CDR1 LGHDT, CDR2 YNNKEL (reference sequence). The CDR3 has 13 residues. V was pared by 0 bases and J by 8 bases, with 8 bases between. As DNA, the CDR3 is TGTGCCAGCAGCCAAGAAAGGGGGGATGAGCAGTTCTTC. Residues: CASSQERGDEQFF.

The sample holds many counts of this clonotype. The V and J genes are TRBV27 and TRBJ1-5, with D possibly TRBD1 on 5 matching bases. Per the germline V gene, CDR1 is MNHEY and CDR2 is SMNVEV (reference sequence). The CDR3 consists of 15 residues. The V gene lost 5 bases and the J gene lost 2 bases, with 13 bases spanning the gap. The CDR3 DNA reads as TGTGCCAGCAGTCAACAGGTCCCTGGCAATCAGCCCCAGCATTTT. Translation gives CASSQQVPGNQPQHF.

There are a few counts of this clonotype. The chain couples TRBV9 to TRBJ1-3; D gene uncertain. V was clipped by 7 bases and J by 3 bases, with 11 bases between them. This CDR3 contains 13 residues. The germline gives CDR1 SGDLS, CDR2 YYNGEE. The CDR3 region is CASQRSGGNTIYF. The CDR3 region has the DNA TGTGCCAGCCAAAGGTCCGGTGGAAACACCATATATTTT.

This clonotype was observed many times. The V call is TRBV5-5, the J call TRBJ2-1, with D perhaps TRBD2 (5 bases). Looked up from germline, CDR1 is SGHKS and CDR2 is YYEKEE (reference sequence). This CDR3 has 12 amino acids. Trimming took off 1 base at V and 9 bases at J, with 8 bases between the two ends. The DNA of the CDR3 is TGTGCCAGCAGCTTGCCACGGGGTGAGCAGTTCTTC. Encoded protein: CASSLPRGEQFF.

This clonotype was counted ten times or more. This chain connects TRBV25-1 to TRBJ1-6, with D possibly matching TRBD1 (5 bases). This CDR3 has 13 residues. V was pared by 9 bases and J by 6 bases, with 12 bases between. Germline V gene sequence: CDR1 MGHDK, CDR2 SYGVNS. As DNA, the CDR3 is TGTGCCAGAAACAGGAGATCTAATTCACCCCTCCACTTT. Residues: CARNRRSNSPLHF. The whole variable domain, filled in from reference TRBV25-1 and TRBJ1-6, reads EADIYQTPRYLVIGTGKKITLECSQTMGHDKMYWYQQDPGMELHLIHYSYGVNSTEKGDLSSESTVSRIRTEHFPLTLESARPSHTSQYLCARNRRSNSPLHFGNGTRLTVT.

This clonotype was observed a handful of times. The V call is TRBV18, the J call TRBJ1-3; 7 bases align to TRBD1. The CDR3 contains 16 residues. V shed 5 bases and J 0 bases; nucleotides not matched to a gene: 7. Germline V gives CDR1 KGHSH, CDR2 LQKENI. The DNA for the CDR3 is TGTGCCAGCTCAATCGACAGGGCAGACTCTGGAAACACCATATATTTT. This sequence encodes CASSIDRADSGNTIYF.

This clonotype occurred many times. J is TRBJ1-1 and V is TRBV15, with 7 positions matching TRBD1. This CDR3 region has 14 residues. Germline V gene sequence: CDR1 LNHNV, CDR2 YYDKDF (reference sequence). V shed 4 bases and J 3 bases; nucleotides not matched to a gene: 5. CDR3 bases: TGTGCCACCAGCATCCAGGGGGTACACACTGAAGCTTTCTTT. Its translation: CATSIQGVHTEAFF.

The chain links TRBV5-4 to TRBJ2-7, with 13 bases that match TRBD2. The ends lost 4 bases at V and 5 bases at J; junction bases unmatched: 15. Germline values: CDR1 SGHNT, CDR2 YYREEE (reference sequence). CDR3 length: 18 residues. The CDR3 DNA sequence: TGTGCCAGCAGCCTTGGACTAGCGGGGGCCTGGTTTGCCGACGAGCAGTACTTC. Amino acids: CASSLGLAGAWFADEQYF. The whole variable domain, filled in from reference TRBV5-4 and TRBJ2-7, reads ETGVTQSPTHLIKTRGQQVTLRCSSQSGHNTVSWYQQALGQGPQFIFQYYREEENGRGNFPPRFSGLQFPNYSSELNVNALELDDSALYLCASSLGLAGAWFADEQYFGPGTRLTVT.

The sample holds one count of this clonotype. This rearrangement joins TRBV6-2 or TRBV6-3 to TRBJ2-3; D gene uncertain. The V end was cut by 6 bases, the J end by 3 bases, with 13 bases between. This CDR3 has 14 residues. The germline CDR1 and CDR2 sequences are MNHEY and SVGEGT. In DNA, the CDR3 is TGTGCCAGCAGCTTTGGTCTTAGGACAGATACGCAGTATTTT. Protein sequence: CASSFGLRTDTQYF.

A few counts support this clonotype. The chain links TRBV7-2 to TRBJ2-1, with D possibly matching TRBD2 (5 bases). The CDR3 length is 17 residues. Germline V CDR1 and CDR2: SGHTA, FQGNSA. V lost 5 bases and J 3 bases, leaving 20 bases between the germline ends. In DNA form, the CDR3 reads TGTGCCAGCAGCCGTGGGCCGGGCCCTGAGGGCTACAATGAGCAGTTCTTC. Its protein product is CASSRGPGPEGYNEQFF.

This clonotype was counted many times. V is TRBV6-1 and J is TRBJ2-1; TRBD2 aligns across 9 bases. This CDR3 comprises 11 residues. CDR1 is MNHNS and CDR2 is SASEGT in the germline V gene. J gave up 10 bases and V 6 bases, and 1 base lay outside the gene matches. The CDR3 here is CASRLAGEQFF. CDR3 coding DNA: TGTGCCAGCAGGCTAGCGGGGGAGCAGTTCTTC.

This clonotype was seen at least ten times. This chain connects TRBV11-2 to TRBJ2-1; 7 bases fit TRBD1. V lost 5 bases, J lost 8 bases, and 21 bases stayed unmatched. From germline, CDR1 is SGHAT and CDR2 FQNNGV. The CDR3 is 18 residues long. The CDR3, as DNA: TGTGCCAGCAGCCCGATAGACAGGGCGCGAGGGAATTACCATGAGCAGTTCTTC. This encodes CASSPIDRARGNYHEQFF.

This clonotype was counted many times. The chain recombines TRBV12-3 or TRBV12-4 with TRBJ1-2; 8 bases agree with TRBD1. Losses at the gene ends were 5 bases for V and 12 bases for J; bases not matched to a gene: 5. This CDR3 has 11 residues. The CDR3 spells CASSDRGGNTF. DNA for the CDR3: TGTGCCAGCAGTGACAGGGGTGGGAACACCTTC.

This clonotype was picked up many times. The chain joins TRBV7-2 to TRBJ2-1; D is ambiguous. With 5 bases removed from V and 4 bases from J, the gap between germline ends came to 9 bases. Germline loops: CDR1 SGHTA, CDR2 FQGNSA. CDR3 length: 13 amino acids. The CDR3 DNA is TGTGCCAGCAGCCTCCACGGGTACAATGAGCAGTTCTTC. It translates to CASSLHGYNEQFF. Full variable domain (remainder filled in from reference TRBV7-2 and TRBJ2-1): GAGVSQSPSNKVTEKGKDVELRCDPISGHTALYWYRQSLGQGLEFLIYFQGNSAPDKSGLPSDRFSAERTGGSVSTLTIQRTQQEDSAVYLCASSLHGYNEQFFGPGTRLTVL.

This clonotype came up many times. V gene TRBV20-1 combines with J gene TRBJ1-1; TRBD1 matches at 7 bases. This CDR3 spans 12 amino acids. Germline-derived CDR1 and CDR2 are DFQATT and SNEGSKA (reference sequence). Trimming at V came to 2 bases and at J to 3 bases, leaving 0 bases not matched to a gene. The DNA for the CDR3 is TGCAGTGCTAGACAGGGGGACACTGAAGCTTTCTTT. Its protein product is CSARQGDTEAFF.

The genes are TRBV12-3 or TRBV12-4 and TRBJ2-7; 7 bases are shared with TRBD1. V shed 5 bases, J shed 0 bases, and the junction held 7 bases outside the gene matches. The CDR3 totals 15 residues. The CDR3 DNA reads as TGTGCCAGCAGTAGCCGGGCAGGGGGCTCCTACGAGCAGTACTTC. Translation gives CASSSRAGGSYEQYF.

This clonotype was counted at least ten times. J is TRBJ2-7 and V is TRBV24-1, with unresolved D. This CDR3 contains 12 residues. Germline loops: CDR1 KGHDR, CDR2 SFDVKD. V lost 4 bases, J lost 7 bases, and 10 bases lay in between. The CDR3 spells CATSDPGREQYF. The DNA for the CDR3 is TGTGCCACCAGTGACCCCGGAAGGGAGCAGTACTTC.